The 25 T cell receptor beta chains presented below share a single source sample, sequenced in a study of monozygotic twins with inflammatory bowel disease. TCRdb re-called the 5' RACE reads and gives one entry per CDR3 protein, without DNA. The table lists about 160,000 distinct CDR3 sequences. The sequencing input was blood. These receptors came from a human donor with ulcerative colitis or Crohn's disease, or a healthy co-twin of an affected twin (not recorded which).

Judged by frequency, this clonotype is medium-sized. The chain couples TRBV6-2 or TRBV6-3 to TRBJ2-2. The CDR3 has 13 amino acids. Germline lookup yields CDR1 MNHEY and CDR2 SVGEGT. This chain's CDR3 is CASSDRDTGELFF.

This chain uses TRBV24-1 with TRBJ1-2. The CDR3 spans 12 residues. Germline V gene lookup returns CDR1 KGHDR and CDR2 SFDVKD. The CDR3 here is CATSEASYGYTF.

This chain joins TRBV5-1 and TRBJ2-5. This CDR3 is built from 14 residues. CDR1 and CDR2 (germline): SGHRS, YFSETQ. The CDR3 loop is CASSLASTQETQYF.

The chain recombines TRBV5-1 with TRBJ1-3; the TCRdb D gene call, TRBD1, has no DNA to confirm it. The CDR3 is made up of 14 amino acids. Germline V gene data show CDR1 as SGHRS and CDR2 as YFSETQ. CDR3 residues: CASSKGVSGNTIYF.

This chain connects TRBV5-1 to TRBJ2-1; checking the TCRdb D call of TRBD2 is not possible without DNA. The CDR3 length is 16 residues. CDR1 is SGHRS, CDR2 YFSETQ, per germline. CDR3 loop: CASSWGAAVSYNEQFF. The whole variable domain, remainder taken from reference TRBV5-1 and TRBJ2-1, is KAGVTQTPRYLIKTRGQQVTLSCSPISGHRSVSWYQQTPGQGLQFLFEYFSETQRNKGNFPGRFSGRQFSNSRSEMNVSTLELGDSALYLCASSWGAAVSYNEQFFGPGTRLTVL.

CDR3 protein: CAWTSGLWGTGAFF. The gene calls are TRBV30 and TRBJ1-1; TCRdb names TRBD1, which stays unverified in the absence of DNA. The CDR3 runs 14 residues. Germline CDR1 and CDR2: GTSNPN and SVGIG (reference sequence). The full variable domain, its missing parts supplied by reference TRBV30 and TRBJ1-1, is SQTIHQWPATLVQPVGSPLSLECTVEGTSNPNLYWYRQAAGRGLQLLFYSVGIGQISSEVPQNLSASRPQDRQFILSSKKLLLSDSGFYLCAWTSGLWGTGAFFGQGTRLTVV.

CDR3: CASSHTSSSYNEQFF. The J gene is TRBJ2-1, the V gene TRBV4-2. This CDR3 comprises 15 residues. The germline V gene encodes CDR1 LGHNA and CDR2 YNFKEQ.

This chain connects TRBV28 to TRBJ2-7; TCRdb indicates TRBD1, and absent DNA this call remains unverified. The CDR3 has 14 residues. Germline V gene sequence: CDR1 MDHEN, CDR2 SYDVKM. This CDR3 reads CASSGTGGSYEQYF.

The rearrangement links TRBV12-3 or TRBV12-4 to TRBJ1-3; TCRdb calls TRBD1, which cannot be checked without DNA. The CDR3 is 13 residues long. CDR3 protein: CASSRDSRNTIYF.

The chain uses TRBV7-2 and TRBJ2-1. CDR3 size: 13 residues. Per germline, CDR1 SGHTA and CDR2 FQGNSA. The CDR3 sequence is CASSSYPSDEQFF. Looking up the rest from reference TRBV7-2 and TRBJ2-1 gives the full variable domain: GAGVSQSPSNKVTEKGKDVELRCDPISGHTALYWYRQSLGQGLEFLIYFQGNSAPDKSGLPSDRFSAERTGGSVSTLTIQRTQQEDSAVYLCASSSYPSDEQFFGPGTRLTVL.

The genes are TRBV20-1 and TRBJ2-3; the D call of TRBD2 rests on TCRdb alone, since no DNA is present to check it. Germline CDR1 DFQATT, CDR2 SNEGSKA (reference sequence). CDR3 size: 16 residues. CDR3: CSARDPSGGATDTQYF.

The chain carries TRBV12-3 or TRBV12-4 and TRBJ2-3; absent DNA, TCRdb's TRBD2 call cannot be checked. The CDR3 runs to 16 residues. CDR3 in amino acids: CASSLTKRGVADTQYF.

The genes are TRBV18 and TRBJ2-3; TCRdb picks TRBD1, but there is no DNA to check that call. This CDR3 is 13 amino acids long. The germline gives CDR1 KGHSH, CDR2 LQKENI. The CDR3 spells CASSPLEGQAQYF. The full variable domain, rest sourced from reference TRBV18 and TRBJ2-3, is NAGVMQNPRHLVRRRGQEARLRCSPMKGHSHVYWYRQLPEEGLKFMVYLQKENIIDESGMPKERFSAEFPKEGPSILRIQQVVRGDSAAYFCASSPLEGQAQYFGPGTRLTVL.

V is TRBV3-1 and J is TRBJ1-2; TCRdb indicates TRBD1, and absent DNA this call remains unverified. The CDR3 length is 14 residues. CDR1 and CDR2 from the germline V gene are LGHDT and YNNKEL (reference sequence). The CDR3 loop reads CASSQEGTGNGYTF. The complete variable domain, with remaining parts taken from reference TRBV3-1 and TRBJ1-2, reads DTAVSQTPKYLVTQMGNDKSIKCEQNLGHDTMYWYKQDSKKFLKIMFSYNNKELIINETVPNRFSPKSPDKAHLNLHINSLELGDSAVYFCASSQEGTGNGYTFGSGTRLTVV.

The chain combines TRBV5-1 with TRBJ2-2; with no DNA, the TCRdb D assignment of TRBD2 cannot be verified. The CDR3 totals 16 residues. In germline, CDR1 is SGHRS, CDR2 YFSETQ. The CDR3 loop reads CASSLVVAGNTGELFF.

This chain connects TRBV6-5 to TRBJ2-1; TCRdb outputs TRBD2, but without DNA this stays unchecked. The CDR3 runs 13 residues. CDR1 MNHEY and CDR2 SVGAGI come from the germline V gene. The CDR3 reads CASRLAAYNEQFF.

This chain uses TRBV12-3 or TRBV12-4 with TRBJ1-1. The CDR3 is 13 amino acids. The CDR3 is CASSLGSREEAFF.

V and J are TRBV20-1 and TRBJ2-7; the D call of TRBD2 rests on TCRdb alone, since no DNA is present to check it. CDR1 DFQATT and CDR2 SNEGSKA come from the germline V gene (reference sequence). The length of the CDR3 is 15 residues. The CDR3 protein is CSARYARGGSYEQYF.

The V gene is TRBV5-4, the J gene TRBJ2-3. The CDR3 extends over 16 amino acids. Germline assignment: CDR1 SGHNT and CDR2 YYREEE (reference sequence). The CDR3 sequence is CASSLAKRESTDTQYF.

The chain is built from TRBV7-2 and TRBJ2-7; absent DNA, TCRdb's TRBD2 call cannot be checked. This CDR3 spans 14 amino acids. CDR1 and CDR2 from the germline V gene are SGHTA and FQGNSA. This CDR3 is CASSTGLGYYEQYF.

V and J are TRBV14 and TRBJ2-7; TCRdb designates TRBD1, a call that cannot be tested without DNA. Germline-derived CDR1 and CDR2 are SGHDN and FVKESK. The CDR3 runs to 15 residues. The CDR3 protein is CASSQDWDRAHEQYF.

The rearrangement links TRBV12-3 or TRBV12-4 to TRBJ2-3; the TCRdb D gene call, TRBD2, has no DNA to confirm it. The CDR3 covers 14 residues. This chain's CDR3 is CASSFGGRTDTQYF.

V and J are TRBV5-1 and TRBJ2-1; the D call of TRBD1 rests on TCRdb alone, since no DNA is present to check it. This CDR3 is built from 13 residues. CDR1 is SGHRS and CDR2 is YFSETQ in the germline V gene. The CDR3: CASRKTGQNEQFF. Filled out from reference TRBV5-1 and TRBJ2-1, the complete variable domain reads KAGVTQTPRYLIKTRGQQVTLSCSPISGHRSVSWYQQTPGQGLQFLFEYFSETQRNKGNFPGRFSGRQFSNSRSEMNVSTLELGDSALYLCASRKTGQNEQFFGPGTRLTVL.

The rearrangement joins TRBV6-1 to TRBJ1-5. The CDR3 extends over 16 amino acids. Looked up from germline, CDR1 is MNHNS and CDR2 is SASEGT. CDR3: CASSEYGPVSNQPQHF.

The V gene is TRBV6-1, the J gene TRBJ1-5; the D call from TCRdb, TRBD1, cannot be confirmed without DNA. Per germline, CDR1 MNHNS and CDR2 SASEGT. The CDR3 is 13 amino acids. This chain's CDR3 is CASSEGGNQPQHF.